This T cell receptor (beta chain) emerged from a study of T cells in Graves' hyperthyroidism and ophthalmopathy. Trimming shortened V by 3 bases and J by 2 bases, and 13 bases separated the two germline ends. Germline CDR1 LNHNV, CDR2 YYDKDF (reference sequence). The CDR3 contains 16 residues. Clinical symptoms, serum thyroxine, TRAb, thyroid ultrasound and orbital computed tomography informed diagnoses. Fresh peripheral blood, roughly 10 ml, was the source of the PBMCs. This clonotype has at least ten counts. Its specificity is not known. The CDR3 regions of TCR beta were amplified from RNA transcripts. HTBI primers drove first-round RT-PCR of the TCR CDR3. MiXCR was run by TCRdb on the multiplex PCR reads, yielding one entry per CDR3 protein. Of hundreds of thousands of distinct CDR3 sequences detected, over 35% appear once; the ten largest clones hold about 9%. Study results and caveats: Onset of ophthalmopathy came a median about 6.5 months after the model predicted it. Blood also showed most of the thyroid clonotypes that were expanded above 0.001.

The chain couples TRBV15 to TRBJ2-2; no clear D. Sequenced input: blood. The TCR originated in a man younger than 30 with Graves' hyperthyroidism. The CDR3 sequence is CATSSPDQPNTGELFF. CDR3 in DNA: TGTGCCACCAGCAGTCCCGACCAACCTAACACCGGGGAGCTGTTTTTT.